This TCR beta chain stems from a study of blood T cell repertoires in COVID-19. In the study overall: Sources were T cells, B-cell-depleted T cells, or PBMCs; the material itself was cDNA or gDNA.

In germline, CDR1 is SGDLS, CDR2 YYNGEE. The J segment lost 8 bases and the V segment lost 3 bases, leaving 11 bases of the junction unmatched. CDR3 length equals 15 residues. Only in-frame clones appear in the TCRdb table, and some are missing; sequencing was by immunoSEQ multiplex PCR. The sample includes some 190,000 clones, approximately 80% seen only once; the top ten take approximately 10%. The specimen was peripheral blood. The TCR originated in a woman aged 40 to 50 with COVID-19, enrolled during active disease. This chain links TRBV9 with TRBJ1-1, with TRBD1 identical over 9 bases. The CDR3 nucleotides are TGTGCCAGCAGCGCGGACCCCGGGACAGGGATGGAAGCTTTCTTT. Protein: CASSADPGTGMEAFF.